The 3 T cell receptor beta chains presented below share a single source sample, sequenced in a study of STAT5B mutations in CD4+ large granular lymphocyte leukemia. Assay used: immunoSEQ multiplex PCR; TCRdb lists only in-frame clones, some missing. The table includes 30,000 to 40,000 clones, roughly 71% detected once. The sequencing sample was made of CD4+ T cells from blood buffy coats. The receptor source for this set is a human donor in good health.

This rearrangement joins TRBV7-2 to TRBJ2-7, with D uncertain. CDR3 length equals 13 residues. The V end was cut by 1 base, the J end by 3 bases, with 7 bases between. Germline V gene sequence: CDR1 SGHTA, CDR2 FQGNSA. CDR3 loop: CASSLDPGYEQYF. CDR3 nucleotides: TGTGCCAGCAGCTTAGACCCAGGCTACGAGCAGTACTTC. Together with reference TRBV7-2 and TRBJ2-7, the CDR3 gives the full variable domain: GAGVSQSPSNKVTEKGKDVELRCDPISGHTALYWYRQSLGQGLEFLIYFQGNSAPDKSGLPSDRFSAERTGGSVSTLTIQRTQQEDSAVYLCASSLDPGYEQYFGPGTRLTVT.

This chain joins TRBV18 and TRBJ2-1, with D unresolved. V was trimmed by 6 bases and J by 5 bases, leaving 11 bases between them. Germline values: CDR1 KGHSH, CDR2 LQKENI. The CDR3 loop spans 13 amino acids. The CDR3, as DNA: TGTGCCAGCTCCCTTGGGATGAACAATGAGCAGTTCTTC. Amino acid sequence: CASSLGMNNEQFF.

CDR3 DNA sequence: TGTGCCACCAGCAGAGAAAGGGGGACTGGAAACACCATATATTTT. Encoded protein: CATSRERGTGNTIYF. This chain connects TRBV15 to TRBJ1-3; D may be TRBD1 (6 bases). This CDR3 comprises 15 residues. V lost 0 bases and J 2 bases, leaving 8 bases between the germline ends. The germline gives CDR1 LNHNV, CDR2 YYDKDF (reference sequence).